Listed below are T cell receptor beta chains from one sample, sequenced in a study of blood T cell repertoires in COVID-19. Here immunoSEQ multiplex PCR was the method, and the copy in TCRdb shows in-frame clones only, minus some. The table shows roughly 250,000 clones, with roughly nine tenths occurring only once. Specimen: PBMCs or T cells enriched from blood (not recorded which). The receptors were gathered from a human donor in a cohort exposed to, infected with or recovered from COVID-19 (not recorded which). The donor label of this sample is uncertain. CDR3s include the opening cysteine and the closing phenylalanine or tryptophan.

>TRBV6-5|14|TRBJ2-3
CASSQSTGTDTQYF
>TRBV4-1|17|TRBJ1-4
CASSQRAAGQGGEKLFF
>TRBV19|13|TRBJ1-2
CASSIAGVRGYTF
>TRBV28|16|TRBJ1-6
CASSLLWAGGNSPLHF
>TRBV6-1|17|TRBJ1-2
CASSEVFRGIRRNGYTF
>TRBV19|16|TRBJ1-2
CASRQPTGAANYGYTF
>TRBV7-3|13|TRBJ1-1
CASSKNRDTEAFF
>TRBV2|15|TRBJ2-2
CASSETSGVTGELFF
>TRBV7-9|16|TRBJ2-3
CASLFLGGGLTDTQYF
>TRBV5-6|12|TRBJ1-2
CASSLNTAENTF
>TRBV9|14|TRBJ1-2
CASSVGQVNYGYTF
>TRBV19|14|TRBJ2-4
CASSMGRDRGIQYF
>TRBV29-1|13|TRBJ1-1
CSVSGETNTEAFF
>TRBV4-1|17|TRBJ2-7
CASSQPTSGGSLRRQYF
>TRBV29-1|14|TRBJ1-1
CSVLQQGVGTEAFF
>TRBV11-3|17|TRBJ2-3
CASSLGDGGSSTDTQYF
>TRBV7-9|15|TRBJ2-3
CASSLGDYIRDTQYF
>TRBV15|14|TRBJ1-6
CATGTAVVNSPLHF
>TRBV4-3|14|TRBJ1-1
CASSQEMGLGEAFF
>TRBV6-5|14|TRBJ2-5
CASRLDSSQETQYF
>TRBV6-5|15|TRBJ1-3
CASSKVGVGGNTIYF
>TRBV29-1|11|TRBJ1-1
CSAHLQGEAFF
>TRBV6-4|16|TRBJ1-2
CASSDSVDSPNYGYTF
>TRBV10-3|16|TRBJ1-4
CAISGGMSDMGEKLFF
>TRBV19|15|TRBJ1-2
CASSIPRRANYGYTF
>TRBV5-4|16|TRBJ2-5
CASSLPERGGKETQYF
>TRBV30|13|TRBJ2-3
CAWSKERGDTQYF
>TRBV28|15|TRBJ2-5
CASSSNGGARETQYF
>TRBV3-1/TRBV3-2|17|TRBJ2-1
CASSRSSGGAVFDEQFF
>TRBV4-2|14|TRBJ2-7
CASSQDQGPYEQYF
>TRBV5-1|18|TRBJ2-2
CASSFYPGLAGNTGELFF
>TRBV19|12|TRBJ2-1
CASSIEGDEQFF
>TRBV12-5|15|TRBJ1-2
CASGLRVSANYGYTF